This T cell receptor (beta chain) is from a study of blood T cells in healthy people across ages. In this sample, this clonotype turned up a few times. Its antigen is still unknown. PBMCs were isolated at a quantity of at least 6.5 million per sample. Then a second PCR, running about 6 to 11 cycles, was carried out with a sample-barcoded 5' primer and a J-beta primer mix. Tagging of each cDNA molecule was performed by a template-switch adaptor with 12 random nucleotides. TCRdb reprocessed the 5' RACE reads via MiXCR and lists one record per CDR3 protein. The sample holds some 700,000 distinct CDR3 sequences; roughly 44% are singletons and the top ten take more than 20%. Whole-study findings and limits: A roughly linear fall in TCR beta diversity per million T cells was seen with increasing age.

Sequencing was done on a sample of blood. This TCR came from a woman aged 55-69 years in good health.

The CDR3 sequence: CASSGAGLDYEQYF. DNA for the CDR3: TGTGCCAGCAGTGGGGCAGGGCTCGATTACGAGCAGTACTTC. This rearrangement joins TRBV6-1 to TRBJ2-7; D might be TRBD1 (5 bases). The CDR3 has 14 amino acids. The V gene lost 4 bases and the J gene lost 4 bases, with 14 bases spanning the gap. Germline CDR1 and CDR2: MNHNS and SASEGT.